This TCR beta chain was identified during a study of blood T cell repertoires in COVID-19. On the study more broadly: Samples of COVID-19 (acute and convalescent) were obtained from the United States, Italy and Spain. T cells, B-cell-depleted T cells, or PBMCs provided the cDNA or gDNA that served as material.

The CDR3 totals 16 residues. Germline V CDR1 and CDR2: SEHNR, FQNEAQ (reference sequence). V dropped 5 bases and J dropped 4; count of bases not matched to a gene: 9. Patients from Seattle were sampled longitudinally, starting during active infection. This clone was counted between two and nine times. Generated by immunoSEQ multiplex PCR, the TCRdb table keeps only in-frame clones and is missing some. The data show 200,000 to 300,000 clones, around 90% seen once. The V and J genes are TRBV7-9 and TRBJ1-2; 11 positions match TRBD1. The TCR comes from a man younger than 45 with COVID-19, enrolled during active disease. The specimen sequenced was peripheral blood. The CDR3 reads CASSRTGGRGGYGYTF. The CDR3 nucleotides read TGTGCCAGCAGCCGGACAGGGGGCCGGGGGGGCTATGGCTACACCTTC.